These 10 T cell receptor beta chains share one sample of origin, sequenced in a study of PD-1 blockade in classical Hodgkin lymphoma. In every patient, relapse followed autologous stem cell transplantation, while exposure to brentuximab vedotin differed. Sequencing used immunoSEQ multiplex PCR; TCRdb keeps in-frame clones, though not all of them. The sample contains 110,000 or so clones, nearly 90% of which appear only once. The starting material was peripheral blood mononuclear cells (PBMCs), obtained before the second cycle of nivolumab. These receptor sequences come from a human donor with classical Hodgkin lymphoma.

DNA of the CDR3: TGTGCCAGTAGTATAGATCCTCCAGGAAACACTGAAGCTTTCTTT. It encodes CASSIDPPGNTEAFF. The chain couples TRBV19 to TRBJ1-1; D remains unclear. This CDR3 contains 15 residues. Trimming took off 0 bases at V and 2 bases at J, with 10 bases between the two ends. Germline V CDR1 and CDR2: LNHDA, SQIVND (reference sequence).

The chain is built from TRBV19 and TRBJ2-1, with 14 bases fitting TRBD2. V was clipped by 5 bases and J by 0 bases; unmatched bases: 12. Germline V lookup: CDR1 LNHDA, CDR2 SQIVND (reference sequence). The CDR3 extends over 20 amino acids. The CDR3 protein is CASSLRPGLAGVPSYNEQFF. The CDR3 DNA reads as TGTGCCAGTAGTCTCCGACCGGGACTAGCGGGAGTCCCCTCCTACAATGAGCAGTTCTTC.

In this sample, this clone turned up a few times. This sequence joins TRBV5-1 and TRBJ2-5; D unclear. V lost 0 bases to trimming and J lost 1 base, with 7 bases between them. CDR1 and CDR2 (germline): SGHRS, YFSETQ. This CDR3 spans 14 amino acids. This CDR3 is CASSLVHLQETQYF. CDR3 bases: TGCGCCAGCAGCTTGGTACACCTCCAAGAGACCCAGTACTTC.

The rearrangement links TRBV9 to TRBJ1-1, with D possibly matching TRBD1 (5 bases). V lost 0 bases and J 1 base, leaving 7 bases between the germline ends. Germline CDR1 is SGDLS and CDR2 is YYNGEE. This CDR3 region has 14 residues. CDR3 protein: CASSVGQGNTEAFF. DNA of the CDR3: TGTGCCAGCAGCGTAGGGCAGGGGAACACTGAAGCTTTCTTT.

This rearrangement joins TRBV7-6 to TRBJ2-1, with D unresolved. CDR3 length: 15 residues. The V gene's germline CDR1 is SGHVS and CDR2 FNYEAQ. Between the trimmed V and J ends, which lost 1 base and 5 bases, there was a span of 12 bases. The CDR3, as DNA: TGTGCCAGCAGCTTAGGACCGCGGATGAACAATGAGCAGTTCTTC. It encodes CASSLGPRMNNEQFF.

V and J are TRBV28 and TRBJ1-2; no reliable D call. V dropped 5 bases and J dropped 0 bases, with 1 base sitting between them. The length of the CDR3 is 11 residues. Germline CDR1 reads MDHEN; CDR2 reads SYDVKM. The CDR3 loop reads CASSPNYGYTF. The CDR3 nucleotides are TGTGCCAGCAGTCCTAACTATGGCTACACCTTC.

The chain couples TRBV6-1 to TRBJ1-2, with TRBD1 as a possible D gene (5 bases). V gave up 8 bases and J gave up 4 bases, with 11 bases separating them. The CDR3 sequence is 12 residues long. Germline V gene lookup returns CDR1 MNHNS and CDR2 SASEGT. CDR3: CASGGGTYGYTF. The CDR3 bases are TGTGCCAGCGGGGGAGGAACCTATGGCTACACCTTC.

The chain has TRBV10-2 and TRBJ1-1; maybe TRBD1 (6 bases). The CDR3 is made up of 16 amino acids. Looked up from germline, CDR1 is WSHSY and CDR2 is SAAADI. V was trimmed by 0 bases and J by 4 bases, leaving 15 bases between them. The CDR3: CASSESYGTRGTEAFF. CDR3 nucleotide sequence: TGCGCCAGCAGTGAGTCGTACGGGACAAGAGGCACTGAAGCTTTCTTT.

The genes are TRBV4-2 and TRBJ1-1, with 9 bases identical to TRBD1. CDR1 LGHNA and CDR2 YNFKEQ come from the germline V gene. Losses at the gene ends were 4 bases for V and 7 bases for J; bases not matched to a gene: 7. The CDR3 has 14 amino acids. As DNA, the CDR3 is TGTGCCAGCAGCCCGGGACAGGGTGGACTTGAAGCTTTCTTT. Protein: CASSPGQGGLEAFF.

V and J are TRBV30 and TRBJ1-3, with D possibly TRBD1 on 5 matching bases. V was cut by 3 bases and J by 0 bases, with 12 bases left in between. The CDR3 is 15 residues long. Germline CDR1 and CDR2: GTSNPN and SVGIG (reference sequence). CDR3 bases: TGTGCCTGGAGCGCCGACAGACTCTCTGGAAACACCATATATTTT. Encoded protein: CAWSADRLSGNTIYF.